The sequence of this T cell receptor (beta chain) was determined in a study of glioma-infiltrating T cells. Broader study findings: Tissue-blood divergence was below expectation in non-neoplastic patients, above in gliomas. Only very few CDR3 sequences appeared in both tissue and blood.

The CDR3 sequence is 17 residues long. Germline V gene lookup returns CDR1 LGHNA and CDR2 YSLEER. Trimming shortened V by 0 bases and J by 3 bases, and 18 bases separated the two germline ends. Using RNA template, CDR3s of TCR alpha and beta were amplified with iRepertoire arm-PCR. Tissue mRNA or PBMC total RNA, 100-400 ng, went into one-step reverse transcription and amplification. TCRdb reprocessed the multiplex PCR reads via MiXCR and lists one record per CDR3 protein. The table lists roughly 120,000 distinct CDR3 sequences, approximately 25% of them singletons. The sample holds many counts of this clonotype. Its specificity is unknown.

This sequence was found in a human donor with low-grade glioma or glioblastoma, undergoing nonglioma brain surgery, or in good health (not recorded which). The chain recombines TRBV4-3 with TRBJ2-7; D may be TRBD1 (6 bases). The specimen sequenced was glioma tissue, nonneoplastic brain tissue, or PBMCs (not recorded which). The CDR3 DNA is TGCGCCAGCAGCCAAGAATGGCAGGGACATTGGAACTACGAGCAGTACTTC. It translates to CASSQEWQGHWNYEQYF.